These T cell receptor beta chains were read from a single sample in a study of CD8+CD57+ T cells in acquired aplastic anemia. Each CDR3 protein gets one entry after TCRdb re-called the reads with MiXCR. Among roughly 180,000 distinct CDR3 sequences, less than 65% were seen once, and the ten largest hold roughly 42%. The specimen sequenced was sorted CD4+, CD8+, or CD8+CD57+ T cells (not recorded which) from PBMCs. These receptor sequences come from a human donor with aplastic anemia. Each CDR3 is given with its conserved first and last residue. D genes are given only for firm matches. The size entry is marked missing in some rows and otherwise reads once, few, many or a size class.

NA | TRBJ1-4 | NA | TRBV5-4 | 16 | TGTGCCAGCAGCCAATGGGGGCTAGGGGCTAATGAAAAACTGTTTTTT | CASSQWGLGANEKLFF
NA | TRBJ2-3 | NA | TRBV4-2 | 15 | TGTGCCAGCACCCCACGTAAGGGCGACACAGATACGCAGTATTTT | CASTPRKGDTDTQYF
NA | TRBJ2-1 | NA | TRBV7-3 | 15 | TGTGCCAGCAGCTCGCGGGGACTCGGCTACAATGAGCAGTTCTTC | CASSSRGLGYNEQFF
NA | TRBJ1-2 | NA | TRBV2 | 13 | TGTGCCAGCAAATTCGGGGGGGTATATGGCTACACCTTC | CASKFGGVYGYTF
TRBD2 | TRBJ2-5 | NA | TRBV25-1 | 15 | TGTGCCAGCAGTTTTTCGGGGGGGCAGAGAGAGACCCAGTACTTC | CASSFSGGQRETQYF
NA | TRBJ2-5 | NA | TRBV30 | 15 | TGTGCCTGGATGAATAGCCTTAGTGGACTAGAGACCCAGTACTTC | CAWMNSLSGLETQYF
NA | TRBJ1-2 | NA | TRBV2 | 16 | TGTGCCAGCAGTGGAGTTGGCGGGGGGACCAACTATGGCTACACCTTC | CASSGVGGGTNYGYTF
TRBD2 | TRBJ2-7 | NA | TRBV7-9 | 13 | TGTGCCAGCAGTCATAGCGGGGCCAACGAGCAGTACTTC | CASSHSGANEQYF
NA | TRBJ2-5 | few | TRBV7-9 | 14 | TGTGCCAGCAGCTTAGTTCTAGCACAGGAGACCCAGTACTTC | CASSLVLAQETQYF
NA | TRBJ1-1 | NA | TRBV2 | 13 | TGTGCCAGCAGAGATAACGCTAACACTGAAGCTTTCTTT | CASRDNANTEAFF
NA | TRBJ2-5 | few | TRBV7-3 | 13 | TGTGCCAGCAGCTTGGGCAGCCAAGAGACCCAGTACTTC | CASSLGSQETQYF
NA | TRBJ1-3 | few | TRBV19 | 14 | TGTGCCAGTGATGCAGGGGTCTCTGGAAACACCATATATTTT | CASDAGVSGNTIYF
NA | TRBJ1-5 | NA | TRBV24-1 | 14 | TGTGCCACCAGTGATCTGGACAGCGATCAGCCCCAGCATTTT | CATSDLDSDQPQHF
NA | TRBJ2-7 | NA | TRBV10-3 | 14 | TGTGCCATCAGTGAGTCGCGTGTCAGGGAAGAGCAGTACTTC | CAISESRVREEQYF
NA | TRBJ2-7 | many | TRBV2 | 15 | TGTGCCAGCAGTACCGTTCCACAGGGAGCCTACGAGCAGTACTTC | CASSTVPQGAYEQYF
NA | TRBJ1-5 | many | TRBV3-1 | 15 | TGTGCCAGCAGCCAAGATCGAGGGTACGCTCAGCCCCAGCATTTT | CASSQDRGYAQPQHF
NA | TRBJ2-7 | few | TRBV5-6 | 15 | TGTGCCAGCAGCTTACAGTCTGGCAAGATCTACGAGCAGTACTTC | CASSLQSGKIYEQYF
NA | TRBJ2-5 | NA | TRBV6-6 | 11 | TGTGCCAGCACAGATCAAGAGACCCAGTACTTC | CASTDQETQYF
TRBD1 | TRBJ2-5 | NA | TRBV7-8 | 16 | TGTGCCAGCAGTGACACCCGCAGGGGGACCCTAGAGACCCAGTACTTC | CASSDTRRGTLETQYF
TRBD2 | TRBJ2-1 | NA | TRBV15 | 16 | TGTGCCACCAGCAGAGGCCTAGCGGGGGGTAGCAATGAGCAGTTCTTC | CATSRGLAGGSNEQFF
NA | TRBJ1-2 | NA | TRBV6-4 | 12 | TGTGCCAGCAGTGACAGGGAAGGGGGCTACACCTTC | CASSDREGGYTF
TRBD1 | TRBJ2-7 | many | TRBV20-1 | 13 | TGCAGTGCTAGGACAGGGGACTCCTACGAGCAGTACTTC | CSARTGDSYEQYF
NA | TRBJ1-1 | NA | TRBV11-2 | 15 | TGTGCCAGCAGCTTAGTACCGGGTCGGGACACTGAAGCTTTCTTT | CASSLVPGRDTEAFF
TRBD2 | TRBJ2-5 | once | TRBV4-1 | 14 | TGCGCCAGCAGCCAAGGTTGGGGGGGGGAGACCCAGTACTTC | CASSQGWGGETQYF
NA | TRBJ1-1 | NA | TRBV25-1 | 16 | TGTGCCAGCAGTGGTCCCGCCCCCAAGAGAAACACTGAAGCTTTCTTT | CASSGPAPKRNTEAFF
NA | TRBJ1-1 | many | TRBV7-9 | 16 | TGTGCCAGCAGCTTAGATGCTCACAGGGCTCGCACTGAAGCTTTCTTT | CASSLDAHRARTEAFF
NA | TRBJ1-2 | NA | TRBV4-1 | 15 | TGCGCCAGCAGCCAGAGAGGGGGGACCAACTATGGCTACACCTTC | CASSQRGGTNYGYTF
NA | TRBJ1-2 | NA | TRBV12-3/TRBV12-4 | 14 | TGTGCCAGCAACGACAGGCCTCAGGGGTATGGCTACACCTTC | CASNDRPQGYGYTF
TRBD1 | TRBJ2-7 | few | TRBV7-9 | 14 | TGTGCCAGCACCCCCGGGGACAGGGGATACGAGCAGTACTTC | CASTPGDRGYEQYF
TRBD2 | TRBJ2-5 | NA | TRBV7-8 | 15 | TGTGCCAGCAGCCACCAACTAGCGGGGGTGGAGACCCAGTACTTC | CASSHQLAGVETQYF
NA | TRBJ2-2 | NA | TRBV3-1 | 16 | TGTGCCAGCAGCCCCAAGGTGGGGACGCTCACCGGGGAGCTGTTTTTT | CASSPKVGTLTGELFF
NA | TRBJ1-1 | NA | TRBV11-2 | 15 | TGTGCCAGCAGTCCAGGCCCCGAAATCATAAAACAAGCTTTCTTT | CASSPGPEIIKQAFF
NA | TRBJ2-3 | few | TRBV29-1 | 15 | TGCAGCGTTGTAGCAGGGAAGGTACGCACAGATACGCAGTATTTT | CSVVAGKVRTDTQYF
NA | TRBJ2-3 | few | TRBV9 | 12 | TGTGCCAGCAGCGTAGAGGGTGATACGCAGTATTTT | CASSVEGDTQYF
TRBD2 | TRBJ2-7 | NA | TRBV20-1 | 14 | TGCAGTGCTGGAGATAGCGGGAGGCCCTACGAGCAGTACTTC | CSAGDSGRPYEQYF
NA | TRBJ2-7 | many | TRBV9 | 15 | TGTGCCAGCAGCGTAGATGTGGGGGTGTTCGAGGAGCAGTACTTC | CASSVDVGVFEEQYF
TRBD1 | TRBJ2-5 | few | TRBV5-1 | 13 | TGTGCCAGTAGTTTCCAGGGGGACGAGACCCAGTACTTC | CASSFQGDETQYF
TRBD1 | TRBJ2-7 | NA | TRBV11-2 | 14 | TGTGCCAGCAGCAAGCCGGGACAGGGCTACGAGCAGTACTTC | CASSKPGQGYEQYF
NA | TRBJ1-2 | NA | TRBV7-3 | 16 | TGTGCCAGCAGCTTAGTAGAGACAGAGACTCTGTATGGCTACACCTTC | CASSLVETETLYGYTF
NA | TRBJ2-3 | NA | TRBV14 | 13 | TGTGCCAGCAGCCAACCTCGAGGGCAGGGCCAGTATTTT | CASSQPRGQGQYF
TRBD2 | TRBJ2-3 | NA | TRBV7-3 | 16 | TGTGCCAGCAGCTTGGGACTAGCGGCGTGGGGCGATACGCAGTATTTT | CASSLGLAAWGDTQYF